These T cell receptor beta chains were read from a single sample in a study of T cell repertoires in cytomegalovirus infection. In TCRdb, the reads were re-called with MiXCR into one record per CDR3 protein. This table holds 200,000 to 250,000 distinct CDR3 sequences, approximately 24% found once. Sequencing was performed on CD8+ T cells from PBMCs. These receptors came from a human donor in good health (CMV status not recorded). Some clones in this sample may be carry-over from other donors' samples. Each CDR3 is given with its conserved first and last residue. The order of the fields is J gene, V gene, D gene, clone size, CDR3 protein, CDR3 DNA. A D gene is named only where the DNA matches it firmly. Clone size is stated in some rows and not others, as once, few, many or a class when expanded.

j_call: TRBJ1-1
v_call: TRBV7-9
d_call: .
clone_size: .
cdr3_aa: CASSPPGKEGTEAFF
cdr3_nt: TGTGCCAGCAGCCCCCCGGGCAAGGAGGGCACTGAAGCTTTCTTT

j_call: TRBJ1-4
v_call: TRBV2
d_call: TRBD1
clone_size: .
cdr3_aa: CASRGAGREKLFF
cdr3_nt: TGTGCCTCCAGGGGGGCTGGCCGTGAAAAACTGTTTTTT

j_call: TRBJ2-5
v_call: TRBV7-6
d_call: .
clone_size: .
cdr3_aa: CASSFEFSETQYF
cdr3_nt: TGTGCCAGCAGCTTTGAGTTTTCGGAGACCCAGTACTTC

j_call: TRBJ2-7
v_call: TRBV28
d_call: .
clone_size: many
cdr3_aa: CASSSSVSSYEQYF
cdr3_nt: TGTGCCAGCAGTTCCTCGGTAAGCTCCTACGAGCAGTACTTC

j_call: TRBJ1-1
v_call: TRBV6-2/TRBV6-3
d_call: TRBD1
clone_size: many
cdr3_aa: CATRPLTGGNTEAFF
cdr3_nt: TGTGCCACCAGGCCCCTCACAGGGGGGAACACTGAAGCTTTCTTT

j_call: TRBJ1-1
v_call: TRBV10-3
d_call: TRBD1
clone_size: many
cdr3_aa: CAISRTGENTEAFF
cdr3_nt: TGTGCCATCAGTCGGACAGGAGAGAACACTGAAGCTTTCTTT

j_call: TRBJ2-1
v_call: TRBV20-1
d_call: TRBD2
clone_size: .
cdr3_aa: CSASGLAGQNNEQFF
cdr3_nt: TGCAGTGCTAGTGGACTAGCGGGGCAGAACAATGAGCAGTTCTTC

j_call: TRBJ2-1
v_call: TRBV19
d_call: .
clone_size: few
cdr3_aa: CASSPQVSSSYNEQFF
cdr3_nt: TGTGCCAGTAGTCCACAGGTGTCGAGCTCCTACAATGAGCAGTTCTTC

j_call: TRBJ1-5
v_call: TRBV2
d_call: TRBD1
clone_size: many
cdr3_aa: CASRPEGANQPQHF
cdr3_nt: TGTGCCAGCAGACCGGAGGGGGCGAATCAGCCCCAGCATTTT

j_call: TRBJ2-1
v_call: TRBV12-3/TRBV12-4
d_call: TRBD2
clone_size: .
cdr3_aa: CASSLGGGGNEQFF
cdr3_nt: TGTGCCAGCAGTTTAGGCGGGGGGGGAAATGAGCAGTTCTTC

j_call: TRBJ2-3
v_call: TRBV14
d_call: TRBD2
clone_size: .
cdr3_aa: CASSQGSGGADTQYF
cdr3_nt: TGTGCCAGCAGCCAAGGCTCGGGGGGAGCAGATACGCAGTATTTT

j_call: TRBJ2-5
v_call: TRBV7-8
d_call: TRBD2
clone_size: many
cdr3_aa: CASSPRTSGAQETQYF
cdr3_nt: TGTGCCAGCAGCCCCCGGACTAGCGGGGCGCAAGAGACCCAGTACTTC

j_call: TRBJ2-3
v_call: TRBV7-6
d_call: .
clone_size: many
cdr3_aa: CASSLAGTEGTDTQYF
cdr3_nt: TGTGCCAGCAGCTTAGCCGGGACTGAAGGCACAGATACGCAGTATTTT

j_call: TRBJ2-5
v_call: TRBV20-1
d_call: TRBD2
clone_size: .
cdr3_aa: CSANSPPFSGDQETQYF
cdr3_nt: TGCAGTGCAAACTCTCCCCCCTTCAGCGGGGACCAAGAGACCCAGTACTTC

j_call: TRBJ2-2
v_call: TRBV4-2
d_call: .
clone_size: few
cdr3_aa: CASSQEQGGWTGELFF
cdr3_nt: TGTGCCAGCAGCCAAGAACAGGGAGGGTGGACCGGGGAGCTGTTTTTT